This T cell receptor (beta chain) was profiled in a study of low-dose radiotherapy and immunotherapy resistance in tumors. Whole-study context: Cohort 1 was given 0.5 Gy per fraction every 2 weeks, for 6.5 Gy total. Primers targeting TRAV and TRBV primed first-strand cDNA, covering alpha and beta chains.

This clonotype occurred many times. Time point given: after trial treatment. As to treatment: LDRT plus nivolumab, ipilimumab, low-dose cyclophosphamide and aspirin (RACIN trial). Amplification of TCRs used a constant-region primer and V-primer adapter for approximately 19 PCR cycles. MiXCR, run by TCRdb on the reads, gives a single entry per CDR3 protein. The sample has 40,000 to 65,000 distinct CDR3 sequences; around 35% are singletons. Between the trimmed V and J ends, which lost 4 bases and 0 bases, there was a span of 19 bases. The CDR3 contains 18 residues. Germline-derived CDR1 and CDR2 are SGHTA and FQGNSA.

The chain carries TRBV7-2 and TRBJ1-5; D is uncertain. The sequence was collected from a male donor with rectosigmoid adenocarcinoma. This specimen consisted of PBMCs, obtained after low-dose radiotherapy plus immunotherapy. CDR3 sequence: CASSSYPERTYSNQPQHF. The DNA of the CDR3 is TGTGCCAGCAGCTCCTACCCGGAAAGAACCTATAGCAATCAGCCCCAGCATTTT. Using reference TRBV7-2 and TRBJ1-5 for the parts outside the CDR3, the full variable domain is GAGVSQSPSNKVTEKGKDVELRCDPISGHTALYWYRQSLGQGLEFLIYFQGNSAPDKSGLPSDRFSAERTGGSVSTLTIQRTQQEDSAVYLCASSSYPERTYSNQPQHFGDGTRLSIL.